This T cell receptor (beta chain) was sequenced in a study of T cells in Graves' hyperthyroidism and ophthalmopathy. Overall study context: Sampling of peripheral blood happened at initial diagnosis, prior to any treatment.

With respect to this clonotype: A read error is possible here, since a much larger clone lies one base away.

Germline assignment: CDR1 MDHEN and CDR2 SYDVKM. CDR3 length: 15 amino acids. Amplified regions were TCR beta CDR3 sequences from RNA transcripts. An initial round of RT-PCR targeting the TCR CDR3 relied on the HTBI primer set. One entry per CDR3 protein results from TCRdb running MiXCR on the multiplex PCR reads. The sample contains some 510,000 distinct CDR3 sequences, about 20% of which appear only once. The study defined stable Graves' hyperthyroidism as no ophthalmopathy progression within 18 months. The origin of this receptor is a young man with Graves' hyperthyroidism. The chain recombines TRBV28 with TRBJ2-4; 8 bases fit TRBD1. The sample comprised blood. The CDR3 reads CTSSSSGTGKNIQYF. CDR3 sequence (DNA): TGTACCAGCAGTTCCTCCGGGACAGGCAAAAACATTCAGTACTTC.